The clone carrying this TCR beta chain was seen only a few times. Its antigen is still unknown. The sample belongs to a study of T-cell reconstitution after alpha-beta-depleted transplantation in children. Whole-study findings and limits: The study reportedly traced alpha-beta T cells about two months after transplant to several hundred expanded graft clones. T cells produced anew were the main source of T-cell counts and diversity one year after transplant.

Unique molecular identifiers were built into the TCRbeta library. MiXCR, applied by TCRdb to the PCR reads, yields one record per CDR3 protein. The data contain 500,000 to 650,000 distinct CDR3 sequences, 9.5% to 12% of them singletons. Per germline, CDR1 SQVTM and CDR2 ANQGSEA. With 4 bases clipped from V and 2 bases from J, the junction kept 3 bases outside the gene matches. The CDR3 runs to 13 residues. Sequenced material: PBMCs, mostly from graft donor cells, taken 180 days after TCRalphabeta/CD19-depleted stem cell transplant. The rearrangement links TRBV29-1 to TRBJ1-1, with TRBD1 matching 8 bases. The source of this sequence is a female patient between 2 and 15 years old who had a stem cell transplant for aplastic anemia, so the T cells may come from the graft donor. The CDR3 here is CSVGDRSNTEAFF. CDR3 DNA sequence: TGCAGCGTTGGGGACAGGAGTAACACTGAAGCTTTCTTT.